One sample yielded the 3 T cell receptor beta chains listed below, sequenced in a study of T cells after yellow fever vaccination. MiXCR, run by TCRdb on the 5' RACE reads, gives a single entry per CDR3 protein. The table has about 630,000 distinct CDR3 sequences, about 12% seen once. This specimen was PBMCs, taken on the day of the yellow fever booster vaccination. The origin of the receptors is a man younger than 40 who received the YFV17D yellow fever vaccine.

This clonotype was recorded a few times. The V call is TRBV29-1, the J call TRBJ2-1, with a possible D match to TRBD2 (5 bases). The CDR3 length is 11 residues. Looked up from germline, CDR1 is SQVTM and CDR2 is ANQGSEA. V was shortened by 5 bases and J by 10 bases, with 12 bases between the two germline ends. The chain's CDR3 is CSVKEAGEQFF. For the CDR3, the DNA is TGCAGCGTTAAGGAGGCTGGGGAGCAGTTCTTC.

This clonotype was detected a few times. The J gene is TRBJ2-3, the V gene TRBV7-3; D is possibly TRBD1 (6 bases). This CDR3 region has 15 residues. Trimming shortened V by 3 bases and J by 4 bases, and 14 bases separated the two germline ends. Germline V gives CDR1 SGHTA, CDR2 FQGTGA. For the CDR3, the DNA is TGTGCCAGCAGCTTTATACAGGGACCCGCAGATACGCAGTATTTT. This gives the protein CASSFIQGPADTQYF. Full variable domain (outside the CDR3, taken from reference TRBV7-3 and TRBJ2-3): GAGVSQTPSNKVTEKGKYVELRCDPISGHTALYWYRQSLGQGPEFLIYFQGTGAADDSGLPNDRFFAVRPEGSVSTLKIQRTERGDSAVYLCASSFIQGPADTQYFGPGTRLTVL.

The chain couples TRBV6-2 or TRBV6-3 to TRBJ2-1; 7 bases fit TRBD2. This CDR3 has 17 residues. From germline, CDR1 is MNHEY and CDR2 SVGEGT. V shed 0 bases and J 1 base; nucleotides not matched to a gene: 6. This CDR3 is CASSYSASGASYNEQFF. The CDR3, as DNA: TGTGCCAGCAGTTACTCGGCTAGCGGTGCATCCTACAATGAGCAGTTCTTC.